This TCR beta chain derives from a study of identical twins. TCRdb fed the 5' RACE reads into MiXCR, producing one record per CDR3 protein. The data hold about 530,000 distinct CDR3 sequences, with approximately 20% observed a single time. CDR3 size: 15 residues. Germline V gene sequence: CDR1 KGHDR, CDR2 SFDVKD. V gave up 4 bases and J gave up 6 bases; unmatched junction bases: 5. The sample was also linked to a second study, of yellow fever vaccine responses in identical twins.

The V and J genes are TRBV24-1 and TRBJ1-5; 10 bases fit TRBD1. Source material: CD4+ T cells sorted from blood. The receptor comes from a young woman in good health. In nucleotides, the CDR3 is TGTGCCACCAGTGACGGACAGGGGGTGTCTCAGCCCCAGCATTTT. Translated, it gives CATSDGQGVSQPQHF.